Listed here are 19 T cell receptor beta chains from one sample, sequenced in a study of shared clonotypes between healthy human individuals. Sequenced by immunoSEQ multiplex PCR; TCRdb stores in-frame clones only, minus some. The table lists roughly 640,000 clones, approximately 97% of them singletons. Sequencing was done on a sample of naive CD4+ T cells sorted from blood. This sample's subset: CD45RA+ positively selected. These TCRs come from a woman in her twenties or thirties in good health.

The chain uses TRBV5-4 and TRBJ2-3, with 10 positions matching TRBD2. The CDR3 is 15 amino acids. J was trimmed by 4 bases and V by 3 bases; bases with no gene match: 5. CDR1 and CDR2 from the germline V gene are SGHNT and YYREEE (reference sequence). The CDR3 nucleotides are TGTGCCAGCAGCTCTAGCGGGAGTTTAGCAGATACGCAGTATTTT. It codes for CASSSSGSLADTQYF.

V and J are TRBV30 and TRBJ2-5; D possibly matches TRBD1 or TRBD2 (6 bases each). Trimming shortened V by 5 bases and J by 4 bases, and 11 bases separated the two germline ends. This CDR3 contains 12 residues. CDR1 GTSNPN and CDR2 SVGIG come from the germline V gene (reference sequence). This chain's CDR3 is CAWGGGIETQYF. CDR3 sequence (DNA): TGTGCCTGGGGGGGCGGGATAGAGACCCAGTACTTC.

This chain links TRBV4-2 with TRBJ2-1, with TRBD2 matching over 14 bases. The CDR3 is made up of 17 amino acids. The junction had 7 bases not matched to a gene; V was cut back by 4 bases and J by 5 bases. Germline CDR1 and CDR2: LGHNA and YNFKEQ. The CDR3 DNA reads TGTGCCAGCAGCCTCGGGACTAGCGGGAGCTGGAACAATGAGCAGTTCTTC. It specifies CASSLGTSGSWNNEQFF.

This sequence joins TRBV18 and TRBJ2-7; 9 bases fit TRBD1. The V gene's germline CDR1 is KGHSH and CDR2 LQKENI. V lost 6 bases to trimming and J lost 0 bases; unmatched junction nucleotides: 6. This CDR3 is built from 15 residues. CDR3 DNA sequence: TGTGCCAGCTCCCCCGACAGGGGGATCTCCTACGAGCAGTACTTC. Residues: CASSPDRGISYEQYF.

The chain employs TRBV15 and TRBJ1-5, with unresolved D. The germline V gene has CDR1 LNHNV and CDR2 YYDKDF (reference sequence). This CDR3 comprises 13 residues. The ends were cut back, 3 bases at V and 4 bases at J, with 7 bases in the middle. The CDR3 loop is CATSSGPNQPQHF. In nucleotides, the CDR3 is TGTGCCACCAGCAGTGGACCAAATCAGCCCCAGCATTTT.

The rearrangement uses TRBV5-1 and TRBJ2-5, with unresolved D. The germline CDR1 and CDR2 sequences are SGHRS and YFSETQ. This CDR3 region has 13 residues. Trimming cost V 0 bases and J 3 bases, with 6 bases left between them. The CDR3 sequence is CASSLGAEETQYF. The CDR3 DNA follows: TGCGCCAGCAGCTTGGGGGCGGAAGAGACCCAGTACTTC.

The rearrangement uses TRBV19 and TRBJ2-2; TRBD1 is a possible D gene (6 bases). The germline gives CDR1 LNHDA, CDR2 SQIVND (reference sequence). V gave up 4 bases and J gave up 4 bases, with 13 bases separating them. This CDR3 spans 15 amino acids. DNA of the CDR3: TGTGCCAGTAGTAGCCTGGGGGCTAGCACCGGGGAGCTGTTTTTT. This sequence encodes CASSSLGASTGELFF.

The CDR3 DNA reads TGTGCCAGCAGTTCCCATGACAGGGAAGAGACCCAGTACTTC. Protein sequence: CASSSHDREETQYF. V and J are TRBV27 and TRBJ2-5; 7 bases match TRBD1. V lost 4 bases, J lost 3 bases, and 5 bases stayed unmatched. Germline V gene data show CDR1 as MNHEY and CDR2 as SMNVEV (reference sequence). This CDR3 region has 14 residues.

With regard to this clone: Other DNA sequences in the sample encode the same CDR3. V and J are TRBV18 and TRBJ1-1; 8 bases map to TRBD1. The J segment lost 4 bases and the V segment lost 6 bases, leaving 4 bases of the junction unmatched. Germline CDR1 reads KGHSH; CDR2 reads LQKENI. This CDR3 is 13 amino acids long. The CDR3 sequence: CASSPTGGTEAFF. Here the CDR3 DNA reads TGTGCCAGCTCGCCCACAGGGGGCACTGAAGCTTTCTTT.

On this clone itself: The junction shows a germline mismatch at one end, possibly a read error. The chain joins TRBV2 to TRBJ1-1; TRBD1 matches at 10 bases. CDR3 length equals 15 residues. CDR1 SNHLY and CDR2 FYNNEI come from the germline V gene. The CDR3 sequence is CASREDRGPGTEAFF. The CDR3 coding sequence is TGTGCCAGCAGAGAAGACAGGGGGCCCGGCACTGAAGCTTTCTTT. The whole variable domain, remainder taken from reference TRBV2 and TRBJ1-1, is EPEVTQTPSHQVTQMGQEVILRCVPISNHLYFYWYRQILGQKVEFLVSFYNNEISEKSEIFDDQFSVERPDGSNFTLKIRSTKLEDSAMYFCASREDRGPGTEAFFGQGTRLTVV.

The V gene is TRBV5-1, the J gene TRBJ2-3, with D hard to call. This CDR3 has 14 residues. Trimming took 1 base from V and 2 from J, leaving 8 bases between them. The V gene's germline CDR1 is SGHRS and CDR2 YFSETQ. CDR3 DNA: TGCGCCAGCAGCTTGTGGGCGTCCACAGATACGCAGTATTTT. This gives the protein CASSLWASTDTQYF.

The chain has TRBV28 and TRBJ1-1, with D unresolved. V dropped 6 bases and J dropped 1 base, with 15 bases sitting between them. There are 15 residues in the CDR3. Germline V gives CDR1 MDHEN, CDR2 SYDVKM. The CDR3 sequence is CASSPSGRRNTEAFF. The CDR3 coding sequence is TGTGCCAGCAGCCCCAGTGGAAGGCGGAACACTGAAGCTTTCTTT.

This chain uses TRBV2 with TRBJ1-2; possibly TRBD1 for D (5 bases). From germline, CDR1 is SNHLY and CDR2 FYNNEI. The CDR3 consists of 10 residues. V dropped 9 bases and J dropped 8 bases, with 10 bases sitting between them. DNA of the CDR3: TGTGCCAGTGGCAGGGACGGCTACACCTTC. Translation gives CASGRDGYTF.

The chain couples TRBV6-1 to TRBJ2-7; a weak D match, TRBD1 (6 bases). The CDR3 is made up of 15 amino acids. V shed 4 bases and J shed 5 bases, with 18 bases lying between them. Per the germline V gene, CDR1 is MNHNS and CDR2 is SASEGT. The CDR3 DNA follows: TGTGCCAGCAGTGGAGGCCCCCAGGGGAGCCACGAGCAGTACTTC. Translating gives CASSGGPQGSHEQYF.

This chain connects TRBV21-1 to TRBJ2-3; the DNA was not compared with TRBD1, the D call given in the table. TRBV21-1 is tagged as a pseudogene. The CDR3 is 17 residues long. CDR3 in amino acids: CASSTHRLGQGGCTQYF. In nucleotides, the CDR3 is TGTGCCAGCAGCACCCACCGGTTGGGGCAGGGTGGTTGTACGCAGTATTTT.

The gene calls are TRBV5-5 and TRBJ1-4, with 7 bases identical to TRBD1. With 3 bases clipped from V and 0 bases from J, the junction kept 5 bases outside the gene matches. The length of the CDR3 is 16 residues. CDR1 and CDR2 from the germline V gene are SGHKS and YYEKEE (reference sequence). CDR3 protein: CASSSGQDTTNEKLFF. CDR3 in DNA: TGTGCCAGCAGCTCCGGACAGGACACAACTAATGAAAAACTGTTTTTT.

The chain employs TRBV5-1 and TRBJ2-3; 7 positions agree with TRBD2. This CDR3 region has 14 residues. The V gene end was trimmed by 5 bases and the J gene end by 2 bases; junction bases not matched to a gene: 5. Germline V gene lookup returns CDR1 SGHRS and CDR2 YFSETQ. CDR3 protein: CASSPGTTTDTQYF. DNA for the CDR3: TGCGCCAGCAGTCCCGGGACTACCACAGATACGCAGTATTTT.

The rearrangement joins TRBV11-3 to TRBJ2-1, with 7 bases fitting TRBD1. The CDR3 loop spans 14 amino acids. The V gene's germline CDR1 is SGHNT and CDR2 YENEEA. V gave up 5 bases and J gave up 5 bases; unmatched junction bases: 6. In DNA, the CDR3 is TGTGCCAGCAGCCTCGGGACAGCTAACAATGAGCAGTTCTTC. Its translation: CASSLGTANNEQFF.

This clone was counted a single time. The CDR3 spells CASSLVAWEGVGGTDTQYF. DNA of the CDR3: TGTGCCAGCAGCTTAGTGGCGTGGGAGGGTGTTGGCGGCACAGATACGCAGTATTTT. V gene TRBV7-2 combines with J gene TRBJ2-3, with TRBD2 matching over 7 bases. Germline CDR1 reads SGHTA; CDR2 reads FQGNSA. The CDR3 sequence is 19 residues long. The V segment lost 1 base and the J segment 1 base; nucleotides outside the gene matches: 14.